A single sample is the source of the 28 T cell receptor beta chains below, sequenced in a study of cytomegalovirus exposure and HLA in healthy donors. The PCR made use of 60 Vbeta and 13 Jbeta primers. Repertoires were generated with immunoSEQ multiplex PCR, while TCRdb's copy carries only in-frame clones and drops some. The repertoire consists of about 140,000 clones, with 87% occurring once and the leading ten covering around 5.5%. Sequenced material: PBMCs. Source of these receptors: a woman between 25 and 40 years old in good health and CMV-seronegative.

The chain carries TRBV13 and TRBJ1-1; 9 bases fit TRBD1. The germline V gene encodes CDR1 PRHDT and CDR2 FYEKMQ (reference sequence). With 5 bases clipped from V and 1 base from J, the junction kept 8 bases outside the gene matches. The CDR3 has 16 residues. In DNA form, the CDR3 reads TGTGCCAGCAGCCCGTGGACAGGGGATGGGAACACTGAAGCTTTCTTT. Amino acids: CASSPWTGDGNTEAFF. The full variable domain, completed using reference TRBV13 and TRBJ1-1, is AAGVIQSPRHLIKEKRETATLKCYPIPRHDTVYWYQQGPGQDPQFLISFYEKMQSDKGSIPDRFSAQQFSDYHSELNMSSLELGDSALYFCASSPWTGDGNTEAFFGQGTRLTVV.

The chain joins TRBV7-9 to TRBJ2-7; D is unresolved. This CDR3 spans 14 amino acids. V was clipped by 7 bases and J by 2 bases, with 15 bases between them. Germline CDR1 is SEHNR and CDR2 is FQNEAQ (reference sequence). The CDR3 nucleotides are TGTGCCAGCACTTGGGCAGCAGAACCCTACGAGCAGTACTTC. As protein: CASTWAAEPYEQYF.

The chain employs TRBV27 and TRBJ2-2; D possibly corresponds to TRBD1 (6 bases). This CDR3 comprises 15 residues. Germline V CDR1 and CDR2: MNHEY, SMNVEV (reference sequence). Trimming removed 11 bases at V and 0 bases at J, with 16 bases between. The CDR3 loop reads CAFCQGPTNTGELFF. The CDR3 DNA follows: TGTGCCTTTTGCCAGGGGCCTACGAACACCGGGGAGCTGTTTTTT.

The chain is built from TRBV7-8 and TRBJ2-7; 7 bases align to TRBD1. From germline, CDR1 is SGHVS and CDR2 FQNEAQ. V shed 4 bases and J 5 bases; nucleotides not matched to a gene: 11. This CDR3 comprises 15 residues. For the CDR3, the DNA is TGTGCCAGCAGCTCTCGCCGGGACAGCAACCACGAGCAGTACTTC. Amino acids: CASSSRRDSNHEQYF.

V usage is TRBV7-3 and J usage is TRBJ2-5; perhaps TRBD2 as D (6 bases). CDR1 and CDR2 (germline): SGHTA, FQGTGA. Trimming cost V 3 bases and J 7 bases, with 12 bases left between them. This CDR3 has 13 amino acids. The CDR3 reads CASSFTQGGTQYF. The CDR3 DNA is TGTGCCAGCAGCTTTACCCAGGGAGGGACCCAGTACTTC.

V usage is TRBV7-2 and J usage is TRBJ2-7; TRBD2 agrees at 14 bases. In germline, CDR1 is SGHTA, CDR2 FQGNSA. Unmatched junction bases numbered 9, after V lost 5 bases and J lost 0 bases. This CDR3 contains 18 residues. CDR3 DNA: TGTGCCAGCAGCCGAATGGGACTAGCGGGGGATACCTCCTACGAGCAGTACTTC. The encoded protein is CASSRMGLAGDTSYEQYF. The full variable domain, rest sourced from reference TRBV7-2 and TRBJ2-7, is GAGVSQSPSNKVTEKGKDVELRCDPISGHTALYWYRQSLGQGLEFLIYFQGNSAPDKSGLPSDRFSAERTGGSVSTLTIQRTQQEDSAVYLCASSRMGLAGDTSYEQYFGPGTRLTVT.

This chain links TRBV10-3 with TRBJ1-3; 9 nucleotides align to TRBD1. V gave up 6 bases and J gave up 8 bases; unmatched junction bases: 8. This CDR3 has 14 amino acids. Germline values: CDR1 ENHRY, CDR2 SYGVKD. CDR3 nucleotides: TGTGCCATCAGGAGGGACAGGGAGGGCCACACCATATATTTT. This codes for CAIRRDREGHTIYF.

This chain connects TRBV27 to TRBJ2-1; TRBD2 might be the D (5 bases). Germline assignment: CDR1 MNHEY and CDR2 SMNVEV (reference sequence). The CDR3 contains 13 residues. V was pared by 6 bases and J by 5 bases, with 11 bases between. CDR3 sequence (DNA): TGTGCCAGCAGCTCCCCCGGGGACAATGAGCAGTTCTTC. It translates to CASSSPGDNEQFF.

The chain has TRBV10-3 and TRBJ2-2; 7 bases align to TRBD1. The CDR3 loop spans 13 amino acids. V lost 7 bases to trimming and J lost 5 bases; unmatched junction nucleotides: 4. Looked up from germline, CDR1 is ENHRY and CDR2 is SYGVKD. The chain's CDR3 is CAITTQGTGELFF. CDR3 nucleotides: TGTGCCATCACCACACAGGGGACCGGGGAGCTGTTTTTT.

This clone was observed a single time. The chain has TRBV6-1 and TRBJ1-1; D remains ambiguous. Trimming cost V 4 bases and J 1 base, with 7 bases left between them. The CDR3 length is 13 residues. The V gene's germline CDR1 is MNHNS and CDR2 SASEGT. The CDR3 spells CASSVGSNTEAFF. CDR3 DNA sequence: TGTGCCAGCAGTGTCGGGTCGAACACTGAAGCTTTCTTT.

V usage is TRBV15 and J usage is TRBJ2-3; 11 bases match TRBD2. The trim removed 2 bases at V and 6 bases at J, leaving 7 bases unmatched. In germline, CDR1 is LNHNV, CDR2 YYDKDF (reference sequence). The CDR3 has 16 amino acids. The CDR3 nucleotides read TGTGCCACCAGCAGACCAATAGCGGGGGGGATGGATACGCAGTATTTT. Translation: CATSRPIAGGMDTQYF.

This rearrangement joins TRBV6-5 to TRBJ2-5; a possible D gene is TRBD2 (6 bases). Looked up from germline, CDR1 is MNHEY and CDR2 is SVGAGI. The CDR3 length is 14 residues. V lost 7 bases and J lost 3, with 15 bases in between. This CDR3 is CASTPGGFEETQYF. In DNA, the CDR3 is TGTGCCAGCACCCCCGGGGGTTTCGAAGAGACCCAGTACTTC.

The chain has TRBV6-5 and TRBJ2-3; unclear D gene. Trimming stripped 0 bases from V and 3 bases from J, with 13 bases between. The V gene's germline CDR1 is MNHEY and CDR2 SVGAGI. CDR3 size: 16 residues. This chain's CDR3 is CASSYSQVQRTDTQYF. CDR3 DNA sequence: TGTGCCAGCAGTTACTCGCAGGTCCAACGGACAGATACGCAGTATTTT.

The chain has TRBV30 and TRBJ2-7, with a tentative D call TRBD1 (8 bases). V was shortened by 0 bases and J by 3 bases, with 15 bases between the two germline ends. The CDR3 is made up of 15 amino acids. In germline, CDR1 is GTSNPN, CDR2 SVGIG (reference sequence). CDR3 region: CAWSVQGGGNYEQYF. CDR3 sequence (DNA): TGTGCCTGGAGTGTACAGGGGGGGGGAAACTACGAGCAGTACTTC.

This clone appeared a single time. J is TRBJ2-1 and V is TRBV27; D is possibly TRBD2 (5 bases). Germline CDR1 and CDR2: MNHEY and SMNVEV (reference sequence). Trimming stripped 2 bases from V and 9 bases from J, with 17 bases between. This CDR3 spans 15 amino acids. The CDR3 spells CASSLDGGAAAEQFF. CDR3 DNA: TGTGCCAGCAGTTTAGACGGAGGCGCTGCCGCTGAGCAGTTCTTC.

The chain couples TRBV7-9 to TRBJ2-7; D ambiguous. Between the trimmed V and J ends, which lost 5 bases and 2 bases, there was a span of 10 bases. Looked up from germline, CDR1 is SEHNR and CDR2 is FQNEAQ (reference sequence). This CDR3 is built from 13 residues. This CDR3 reads CASSTTQAYEQYF. The CDR3 coding sequence is TGTGCCAGCAGCACTACACAAGCCTACGAGCAGTACTTC.

The rearrangement links TRBV4-3 to TRBJ2-5; 12 positions agree with TRBD2. This CDR3 is 18 amino acids long. Trimming removed 0 bases from V and 5 bases from J; junction bases left unmatched: 10. CDR1 LGHNA and CDR2 YSLEER come from the germline V gene. CDR3 loop: CASSQDTGTSGLLETQYF. For the CDR3, the DNA is TGCGCCAGCAGCCAAGATACGGGGACTAGCGGGCTACTTGAGACCCAGTACTTC.

This chain links TRBV4-3 with TRBJ2-7; 11 positions match TRBD1. Germline loops: CDR1 LGHNA, CDR2 YSLEER. This CDR3 contains 17 residues. The ends lost 3 bases at V and 1 base at J; junction bases unmatched: 8. The CDR3 sequence: CASSHVYGTGGSYEQYF. DNA of the CDR3: TGCGCCAGCAGCCACGTATACGGGACAGGGGGTTCCTACGAGCAGTACTTC.

This clone has only a few counts. The chain combines TRBV5-6 with TRBJ2-7; D unclear. Deletions cut 0 bases from V and 0 bases from J, with 7 bases between. CDR1 and CDR2 (germline): SGHDT, YYEEEE. The CDR3 has 14 residues. CDR3 in DNA: TGTGCCAGCAGCTTGGGCGGATTCTCCTACGAGCAGTACTTC. This translates into CASSLGGFSYEQYF.

This rearrangement joins TRBV4-3 to TRBJ1-2; D not resolved. Germline values: CDR1 LGHNA, CDR2 YSLEER. The CDR3 loop spans 16 amino acids. Trimming stripped 1 base from V and 5 bases from J, with 17 bases between. The CDR3 protein is CASSQGIERSGYGYTF. CDR3 DNA: TGCGCCAGCAGCCAAGGAATTGAGAGGTCGGGATATGGCTACACCTTC.

The chain links TRBV27 to TRBJ1-2; 8 positions agree with TRBD1. J was trimmed by 1 base and V by 0 bases; bases with no gene match: 13. This CDR3 contains 19 residues. CDR1 and CDR2 (germline): MNHEY, SMNVEV (reference sequence). In DNA form, the CDR3 reads TGTGCCAGCAGTTTATCGCCCCCCCGTGACAGGGGTGGTAACTATGGCTACACCTTC. Translating it yields CASSLSPPRDRGGNYGYTF.

This sequence joins TRBV5-6 and TRBJ2-3; weak D call: TRBD2 (6 bases). Trimming left V 3 bases short and J 2 bases short, with 16 bases between. CDR3 length equals 16 residues. Germline CDR1 is SGHDT and CDR2 is YYEEEE. CDR3 nucleotides: TGTGCCAGCAGCTGGGCGGGTAGCGGCTCCACAGATACGCAGTATTTT. Translated, it gives CASSWAGSGSTDTQYF.

Only a few counts were recorded for this clone. The rearrangement uses TRBV4-1 and TRBJ2-7; 11 bases align to TRBD2. The CDR3 has 16 residues. The germline V gene has CDR1 MGHRA and CDR2 YSYEKL. Trimming at V came to 0 bases and at J to 5 bases, leaving 6 bases not matched to a gene. CDR3 sequence (DNA): TGCGCCAGCAGCCAAGATTACCCTAGCGGGAGGCACGAGCAGTACTTC. The encoded protein is CASSQDYPSGRHEQYF.

About this clone itself: Other DNA sequences in the same sample also yield this CDR3. V gene TRBV27 combines with J gene TRBJ2-7; 9 bases agree with TRBD2. Losses at the gene ends were 6 bases for V and 0 bases for J; bases not matched to a gene: 3. Germline loops: CDR1 MNHEY, CDR2 SMNVEV (reference sequence). CDR3 size: 14 residues. The CDR3 spells CASSYSGSSYEQYF. DNA for the CDR3: TGTGCCAGCAGCTATAGCGGGAGCTCCTACGAGCAGTACTTC.

The V gene is TRBV5-5, the J gene TRBJ2-5; D unclear. The V and J ends lost 4 bases and 2 bases respectively, with 6 bases between them. Per germline, CDR1 SGHKS and CDR2 YYEKEE (reference sequence). The CDR3 is made up of 12 amino acids. CDR3: CASSRQQETQYF. The CDR3 DNA is TGTGCCAGCAGCCGACAACAAGAGACCCAGTACTTC.

CDR3 bases: TGTGCCATCAAAGAGTCGTCGGGCTACGAGCAGTACTTC. Residues: CAIKESSGYEQYF. The rearrangement uses TRBV10-3 and TRBJ2-7; D call uncertain. There are 13 residues in the CDR3. CDR1 and CDR2 (germline): ENHRY, SYGVKD. V shed 7 bases and J shed 3 bases, with 13 bases lying between them.

A word on this clone: Distinct nucleotide sequences in the sample also encode this CDR3. The CDR3 nucleotides read TGTGCCAGCACCTGGGACAGGGGGGACACTGAAGCTTTCTTT. This encodes CASTWDRGDTEAFF. The rearrangement joins TRBV6-1 to TRBJ1-1, with TRBD1 matching over 11 bases. The CDR3 is 14 amino acids. Germline V gene lookup returns CDR1 MNHNS and CDR2 SASEGT. V dropped 7 bases and J dropped 3; count of bases not matched to a gene: 4.

The chain employs TRBV9 and TRBJ2-3, with 8 bases that match TRBD2. J gave up 1 base and V 1 base, and 2 bases lay outside the gene matches. The CDR3 has 15 amino acids. The V gene's germline CDR1 is SGDLS and CDR2 YYNGEE. As DNA, the CDR3 is TGTGCCAGCAGCGTAACGGGACTAGGCACAGATACGCAGTATTTT. The encoded protein is CASSVTGLGTDTQYF.